This T cell receptor (beta chain) was obtained from a study of identical twins. The CDR3 covers 14 residues. Germline V gene data show CDR1 as MNHEY and CDR2 as SVGEGT. Deletions cut 0 bases from V and 2 bases from J, with 8 bases between. TCRdb called the 5' RACE reads again in MiXCR, with one record for every CDR3 protein. Altogether fewer than 550,000 distinct CDR3 sequences are present, around an eighth being singletons, with the ten largest covering more than 0.8%. This clonotype was observed a few times. These data were also filed under a second study, of yellow fever vaccine responses in identical twins.

The chain couples TRBV6-2 or TRBV6-3 to TRBJ2-7; unclear D gene. Sequencing was carried out using CD4+ T cells sorted from blood. The sequence was collected from a young woman in good health. The CDR3 protein is CASSYSLRPYEQYF. The CDR3 DNA follows: TGTGCCAGCAGTTACTCGCTGAGACCCTACGAGCAGTACTTC.